This T cell receptor (beta chain) was profiled in a study of blood T cell repertoires in COVID-19. The CDR3 loop spans 14 amino acids. The protocol was immunoSEQ multiplex PCR, while the TCRdb copy is restricted to in-frame clones and leaves out a portion. This table has 130,000 or so clones, roughly four fifths appearing once. Sequencing was done on a sample of PBMCs or T cells enriched from blood (not recorded which). The TCR comes from a woman in her forties or fifties with acute COVID-19. This chain uses TRBV21-1 with TRBJ1-5; TRBD1, the table's D call, lacks a check against the DNA. TRBV21-1 is flagged as a pseudogene. The CDR3 region has the DNA TGTGCCAGCAAAATACAGGGGGCGGAACAGCCCCAGCATTTT. Protein sequence: CASKIQGAEQPQHF.